This T cell receptor beta chain originates from a study of beta chain features in type 1 diabetes. Germline lookup yields CDR1 LNHDA and CDR2 SQIVND (reference sequence). Trimming pared 5 bases from V and 2 bases from J, leaving 7 bases between. CDR3 length: 13 residues. As every portion of the isolated RNA was reverse transcribed, the sequencing read expressed TCRB transcripts. This table comes from immunoSEQ multiplex PCR, and its TCRdb copy is limited to in-frame clones, with some not included. The data hold about 260,000 clones, with around 68% observed a single time. Sequenced material: naive CD4+ T cells from blood. This chain joins TRBV19 and TRBJ1-5; D possibly corresponds to TRBD1 (5 bases). The source of this sequence is a man aged 25 to 45 in good health. CDR3 protein: CASSWDGNQPQHF. CDR3 coding DNA: TGTGCCAGTAGTTGGGACGGCAATCAGCCCCAGCATTTT.